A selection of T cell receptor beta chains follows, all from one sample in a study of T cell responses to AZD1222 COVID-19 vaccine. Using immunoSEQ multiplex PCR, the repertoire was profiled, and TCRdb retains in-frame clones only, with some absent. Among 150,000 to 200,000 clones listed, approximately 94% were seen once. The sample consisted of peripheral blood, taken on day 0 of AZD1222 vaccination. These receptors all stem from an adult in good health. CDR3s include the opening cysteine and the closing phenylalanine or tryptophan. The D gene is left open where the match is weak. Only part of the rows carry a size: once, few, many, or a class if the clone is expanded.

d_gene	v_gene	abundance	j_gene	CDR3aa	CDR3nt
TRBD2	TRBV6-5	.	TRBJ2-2	CASTRGGGPGELFF	TGTGCCAGCACCCGGGGGGGAGGGCCCGGGGAGCTGTTTTTT
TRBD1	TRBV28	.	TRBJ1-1	CASRTGTGGGWSEAFF	TGTGCCAGTCGCACCGGGACAGGGGGCGGCTGGTCTGAAGCTTTCTTT
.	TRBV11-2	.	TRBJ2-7	CASSLAGAHEQYF	TGTGCCAGCAGCTTAGCGGGAGCCCACGAGCAGTACTTC
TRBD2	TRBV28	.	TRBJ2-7	CASSSRGDYEQYF	TGTGCCAGCAGTTCACGGGGGGACTACGAGCAGTACTTC
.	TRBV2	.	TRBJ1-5	CASEEGGSNQPQHF	TGTGCCAGCGAGGAAGGGGGTAGCAATCAGCCCCAGCATTTT
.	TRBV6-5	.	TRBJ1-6	CASSTGPNSPLHF	TGTGCCAGCAGTACGGGACCCAACAGCCCCCTCCACTTT
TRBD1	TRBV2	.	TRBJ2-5	CASSEGQEETQYF	TGTGCCAGCAGTGAGGGACAGGAAGAGACCCAGTACTTC
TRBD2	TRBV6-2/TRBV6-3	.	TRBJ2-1	CASSPGLAGHNYNEQFF	TGTGCCAGCAGTCCGGGACTAGCGGGCCATAATTACAATGAGCAGTTCTTC
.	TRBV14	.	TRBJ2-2	CASSQAPGLADGDTGELFF	TGTGCCAGCAGCCAGGCTCCGGGACTCGCGGACGGGGACACCGGGGAGCTGTTTTTT
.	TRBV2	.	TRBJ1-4	CASSEGGATNEKLFF	TGTGCCAGCAGTGAAGGGGGAGCAACTAATGAAAAACTGTTTTTT
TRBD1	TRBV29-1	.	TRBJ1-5	CSAGQAGQPQHF	TGCAGCGCTGGACAGGCGGGTCAGCCCCAGCATTTT
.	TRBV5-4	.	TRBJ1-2	CASSSSRRRPGYTF	TGTGCCAGCAGCTCCTCCCGACGAAGACCCGGCTACACCTTC
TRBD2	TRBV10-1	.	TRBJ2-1	CASETSQREVNEQFF	TGCGCCAGCGAAACATCCCAGCGGGAGGTCAATGAGCAGTTCTTC
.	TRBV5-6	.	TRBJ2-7	CASSQSGTGSYEQYF	TGTGCCAGCAGCCAGTCCGGGACTGGCTCCTACGAGCAGTACTTC
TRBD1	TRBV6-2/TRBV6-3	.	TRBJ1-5	CASSSGTGAHQPQHF	TGTGCCAGCAGTTCCGGGACAGGGGCCCATCAGCCCCAGCATTTT
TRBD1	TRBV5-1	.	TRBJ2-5	CASSREDRAGETQYF	TGCGCCAGCAGCAGGGAGGACAGGGCGGGTGAGACCCAGTACTTC
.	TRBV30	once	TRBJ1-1	CAWSRQMNTEAFF	TGTGCCTGGAGTAGACAGATGAACACTGAAGCTTTCTTT
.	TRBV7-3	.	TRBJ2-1	CASSFRGASYNEQFF	TGTGCCAGCAGCTTCAGGGGGGCGTCATACAATGAGCAGTTCTTC
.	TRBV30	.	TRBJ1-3	CAWNPNRDRIYF	TGTGCCTGGAATCCTAACCGGGACCGCATATATTTT
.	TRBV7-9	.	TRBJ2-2	CASSVRDTGELFF	TGTGCCAGCAGTGTACGAGACACCGGGGAGCTGTTTTTT
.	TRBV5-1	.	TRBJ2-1	CASSVRPDNEQFF	TGCGCCAGCAGCGTCCGACCAGACAATGAGCAGTTCTTC
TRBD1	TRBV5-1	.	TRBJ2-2	CASSLNTGGPFAGELFF	TGCGCCAGCAGCTTGAACACAGGGGGTCCTTTCGCCGGGGAGCTGTTTTTT
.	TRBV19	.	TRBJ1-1	CASSMGTINTEAFF	TGTGCCAGTAGTATGGGGACGATTAACACTGAAGCTTTCTTT
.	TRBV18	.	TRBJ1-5	CASSLGQYNQPQHF	TGTGCCAGCTCCCTTGGACAGTACAATCAGCCCCAGCATTTT
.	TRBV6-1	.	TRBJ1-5	CASSEAKGNQPQHF	TGTGCCAGCAGTGAAGCTAAAGGTAATCAGCCCCAGCATTTT
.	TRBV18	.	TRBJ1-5	CASSPRHGPRGSNQPQHF	TGTGCCAGCTCACCACGGCATGGGCCCCGCGGTAGCAATCAGCCCCAGCATTTT
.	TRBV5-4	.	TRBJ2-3	CASNLAGRDTDTQYF	TGTGCCAGCAACCTGGCTGGGCGGGACACAGATACGCAGTATTTT
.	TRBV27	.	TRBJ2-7	CASSFRGRQEQYF	TGTGCCAGCAGTTTTCGGGGGCGCCAGGAGCAGTACTTC
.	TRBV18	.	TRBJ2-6	CASFEGAVGKPGANVLTF	TGTGCCAGCTTTGAAGGGGCGGTGGGGAAACCTGGGGCCAACGTCCTGACTTTC
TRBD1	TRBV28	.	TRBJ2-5	CASSSPGQKETQYF	TGTGCCAGCAGCTCCCCGGGACAGAAAGAGACCCAGTACTTC
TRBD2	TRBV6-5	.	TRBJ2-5	CASSYKASGEQETQYF	TGTGCCAGCAGTTATAAGGCTAGCGGGGAGCAAGAGACCCAGTACTTC
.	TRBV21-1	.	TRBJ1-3	CASSTGGHTGVGNTIYF	TGTGCCAGCAGCACCGGGGGGCATACAGGGGTCGGAAACACCATATATTTT